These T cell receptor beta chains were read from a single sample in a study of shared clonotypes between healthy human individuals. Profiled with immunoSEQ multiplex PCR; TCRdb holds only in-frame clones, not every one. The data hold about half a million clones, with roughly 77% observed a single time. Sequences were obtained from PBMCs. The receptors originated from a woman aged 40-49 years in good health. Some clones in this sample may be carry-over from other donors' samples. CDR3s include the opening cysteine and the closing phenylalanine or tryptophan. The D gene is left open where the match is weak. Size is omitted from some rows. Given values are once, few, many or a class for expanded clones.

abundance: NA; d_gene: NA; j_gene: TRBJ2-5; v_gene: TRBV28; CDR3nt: TGTGCCAGCAGTTTAGTGGGAGTCACACTAGGGGAGACCCAGTACTTC; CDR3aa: CASSLVGVTLGETQYF
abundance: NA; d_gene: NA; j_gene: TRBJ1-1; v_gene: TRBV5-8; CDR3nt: TGTGCCAGCAGCTTTTACGGCCGGCAAACTGGTACTGAAGCTTTCTTT; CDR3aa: CASSFYGRQTGTEAFF
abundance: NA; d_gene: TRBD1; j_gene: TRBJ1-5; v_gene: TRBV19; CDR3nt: TGTGCCAGTAGTTACTCAGGGGGCCAGCCCCAGCATTTT; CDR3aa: CASSYSGGQPQHF
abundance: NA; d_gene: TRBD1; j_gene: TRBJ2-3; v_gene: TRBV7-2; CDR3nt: TGTGCCAGCAGCCCGGACAGGGTGAGGGCAGATACGCAGTATTTT; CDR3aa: CASSPDRVRADTQYF
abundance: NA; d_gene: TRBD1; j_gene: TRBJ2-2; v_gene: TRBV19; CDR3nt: TGTGCCAGTAGTTATACCAGGGGGCAGCGCACCGGGGAGCTGTTTTTT; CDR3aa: CASSYTRGQRTGELFF
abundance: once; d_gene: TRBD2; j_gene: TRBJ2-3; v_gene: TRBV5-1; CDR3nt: TGCGCCAGCAGCTTGGGGATCGGTAGCGGGAGTTTCGGCACAGATACGCAGTATTTT; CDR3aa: CASSLGIGSGSFGTDTQYF
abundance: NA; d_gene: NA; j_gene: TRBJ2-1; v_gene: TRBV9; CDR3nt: TGTGCCAGCAGCGTAGGTGGTCTTGAGCAGTTCTTC; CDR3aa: CASSVGGLEQFF
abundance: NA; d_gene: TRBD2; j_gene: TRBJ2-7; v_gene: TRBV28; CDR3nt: TGTGCCAGCAGCCGAGGACTAGCGGGAGGGCTAATCGACGAGCAGTACTTC; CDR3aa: CASSRGLAGGLIDEQYF
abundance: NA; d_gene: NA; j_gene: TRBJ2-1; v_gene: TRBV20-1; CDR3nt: TGCAGTGCTAGTTTTAATGAGCAGTTCTTC; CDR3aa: CSASFNEQFF
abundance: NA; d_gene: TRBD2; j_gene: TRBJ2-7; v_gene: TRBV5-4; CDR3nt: TGTGCCAGCAGCTGGGGGACTTCTGGCGGGAGCTACGAGCAGTACTTC; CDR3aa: CASSWGTSGGSYEQYF
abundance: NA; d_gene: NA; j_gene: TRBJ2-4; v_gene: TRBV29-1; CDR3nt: TGCAGCGCTACCCTAGCCAAAAACATTCAGTACTTC; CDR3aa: CSATLAKNIQYF
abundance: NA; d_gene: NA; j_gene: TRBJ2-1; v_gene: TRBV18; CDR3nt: TGTGCCAGCTCACCGCCCGCTAGGTTCGTGGATAATGAGCAGTTCTTC; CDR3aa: CASSPPARFVDNEQFF
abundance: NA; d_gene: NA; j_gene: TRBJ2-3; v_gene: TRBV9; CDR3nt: TGTGCCAGCAGCGCGGGCTTCCCTCACACAGATACGCAGTATTTT; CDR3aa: CASSAGFPHTDTQYF
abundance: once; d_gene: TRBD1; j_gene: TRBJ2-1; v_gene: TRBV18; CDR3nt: TGTGCCAGCTCACCTGAATGGACAGGGGAGAAATGGGGGTTCTTC; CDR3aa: CASSPEWTGEKWGFF
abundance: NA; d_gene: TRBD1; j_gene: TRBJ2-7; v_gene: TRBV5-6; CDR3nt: TGCGCCAGCAGCCCAGGGGACAGGTTGAAGGACTTC; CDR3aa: CASSPGDRLKDF
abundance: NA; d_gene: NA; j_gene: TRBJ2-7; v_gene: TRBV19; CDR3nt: TGTGCCAGTAGTATAGATCACAGGTTAAGCTACGAGCAGTACTTC; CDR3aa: CASSIDHRLSYEQYF
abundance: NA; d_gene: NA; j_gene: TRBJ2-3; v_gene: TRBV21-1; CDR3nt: TGTGCCAGCACTGCCCCCCAACAGGGTACCACAGATACGCAGTATTTT; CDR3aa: CASTAPQQGTTDTQYF
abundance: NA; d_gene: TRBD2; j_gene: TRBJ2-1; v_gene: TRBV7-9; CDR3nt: TGTGCCAGCAGCTTAACGACTAGCGGGAGCCATGAGCAGTTCTTC; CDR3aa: CASSLTTSGSHEQFF
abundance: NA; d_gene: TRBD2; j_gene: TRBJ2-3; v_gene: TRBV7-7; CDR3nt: TGTGCCAGCAGCAGGACTAGCGGGGGAGATACGCAGTATTTT; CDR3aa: CASSRTSGGDTQYF
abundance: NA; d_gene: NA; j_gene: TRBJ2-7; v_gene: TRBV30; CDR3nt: TGTGCCTGGAGTTTGGCAGACTACGAGCAGTACTTC; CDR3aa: CAWSLADYEQYF
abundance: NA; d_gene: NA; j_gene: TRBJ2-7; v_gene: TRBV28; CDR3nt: TGTGCCAGCAGTTTATCGACTTACGAGCAGTACTTC; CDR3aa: CASSLSTYEQYF
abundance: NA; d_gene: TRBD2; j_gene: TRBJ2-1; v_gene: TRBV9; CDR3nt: TGTGCCAGCAGCGAAACTAGCGGGCATCCTAAGCAGTTCTTC; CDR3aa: CASSETSGHPKQFF
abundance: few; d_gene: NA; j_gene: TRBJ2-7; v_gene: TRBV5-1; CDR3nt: TGCGCCAGCAGCCCGTCTGGCAACTACGAGCAGTACTTC; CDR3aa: CASSPSGNYEQYF
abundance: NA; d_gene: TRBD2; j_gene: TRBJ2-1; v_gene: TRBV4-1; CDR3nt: TGCGCCAGCAGGTGGGGGGGAGGACCAAGTAATGAGCAGTTCTTC; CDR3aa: CASRWGGGPSNEQFF
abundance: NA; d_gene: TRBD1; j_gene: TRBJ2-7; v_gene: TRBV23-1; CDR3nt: TGCGCCAGCGGGCTCGACAGGGAGCGCGAGCAGTACTTC; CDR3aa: CASGLDREREQYF
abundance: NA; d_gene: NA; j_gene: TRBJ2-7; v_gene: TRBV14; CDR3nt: TGTGCCAGCAGCCAAGGCAGAGCCCCCACCTACGAGCAGTACTTC; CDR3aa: CASSQGRAPTYEQYF
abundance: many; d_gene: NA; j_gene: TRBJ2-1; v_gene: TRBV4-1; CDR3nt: TGCGCCAGCAGCCAGCTAGATCCCAATGAGCAGTTCTTC; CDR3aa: CASSQLDPNEQFF
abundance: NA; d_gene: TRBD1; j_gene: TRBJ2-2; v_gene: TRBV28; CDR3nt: TGTGCCAGCAGTCCTCCGGGACAGGGGTACACCGGGGAGCTGTTTTTT; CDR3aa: CASSPPGQGYTGELFF
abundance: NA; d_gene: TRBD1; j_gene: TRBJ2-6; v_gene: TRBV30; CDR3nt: TGTGCCTCCCGGGACAGTCCTTCTGGGGCCAACGTCCTGACTTTC; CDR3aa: CASRDSPSGANVLTF
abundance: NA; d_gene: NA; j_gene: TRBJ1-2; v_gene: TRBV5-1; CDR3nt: TGCGCCAGCAGCCTTGGAAGCGGTGGCTACACCTTC; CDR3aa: CASSLGSGGYTF
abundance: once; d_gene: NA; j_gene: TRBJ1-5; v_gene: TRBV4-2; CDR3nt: TGTGCCAGCAGCCAAGAAACAGGGAACAGAGGCAATCAGCCCCAGCATTTT; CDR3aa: CASSQETGNRGNQPQHF
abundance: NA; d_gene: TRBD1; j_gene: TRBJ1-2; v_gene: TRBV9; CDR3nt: TGTGCCAGCAGCGTAGACCCACAGGGGGCGCGGGGCTACACCTTC; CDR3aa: CASSVDPQGARGYTF
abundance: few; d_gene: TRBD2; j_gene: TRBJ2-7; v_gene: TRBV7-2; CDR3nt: TGTGCCAGCAGCTTAGTGGCTAGCGGGACCGGTTCCTACGAGCAGTACTTC; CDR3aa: CASSLVASGTGSYEQYF
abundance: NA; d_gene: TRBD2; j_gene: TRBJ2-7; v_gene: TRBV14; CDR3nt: TGTGCCAGCAGCCCCGGCTCCTCGGAAAGCGGGAGGAGAAGCGAGCAGTACTTC; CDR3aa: CASSPGSSESGRRSEQYF
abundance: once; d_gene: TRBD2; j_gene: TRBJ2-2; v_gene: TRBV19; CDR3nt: TGTGCCAGTAGTATACGAGCGGGAGTGAACACCGGGGAGCTGTTTTTT; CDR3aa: CASSIRAGVNTGELFF
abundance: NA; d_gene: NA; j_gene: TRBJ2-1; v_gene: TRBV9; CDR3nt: TGTGCCAGCAGTCCTAGCGCAGCGTACAATGAGCAGTTCTTC; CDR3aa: CASSPSAAYNEQFF
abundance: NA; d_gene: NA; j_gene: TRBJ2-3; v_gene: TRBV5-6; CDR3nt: TGTGCCAGCAGCTTCTCGGGGGCATGGGATACGCAGTATTTT; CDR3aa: CASSFSGAWDTQYF
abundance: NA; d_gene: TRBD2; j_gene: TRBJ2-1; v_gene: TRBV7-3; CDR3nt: TGTGCCAGCAGCCCCGGACTAGCGGGGTACAATGAGCAGTTCTTC; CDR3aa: CASSPGLAGYNEQFF